These 5 T cell receptor beta chains share one sample of origin, sequenced in a study of blood T cell repertoires in COVID-19. Sequencing was performed with immunoSEQ multiplex PCR; in TCRdb, only in-frame clones are kept and a portion is missing. The sample yields several thousand clones, about 86% seen once. The sample was peripheral blood. Receptors originate from a human donor in a cohort sampled during active COVID-19.

This chain joins TRBV29-1 and TRBJ1-1; 8 nucleotides line up with TRBD1. CDR1 and CDR2 from the germline V gene are SQVTM and ANQGSEA. Trimming cost V 0 bases and J 5 bases; bases outside gene matches: 8. This CDR3 is 15 amino acids long. In DNA, the CDR3 is TGCAGCGTTGAAGAAGGGGCAGGGGGCCGAACTGAAGCTTTCTTT. Translating gives CSVEEGAGGRTEAFF.

This chain connects TRBV20-1 to TRBJ2-7; the match to TRBD2 covers 7 bases. The CDR3 loop spans 13 amino acids. V shed 3 bases and J 3 bases; nucleotides not matched to a gene: 5. The germline CDR1 and CDR2 sequences are DFQATT and SNEGSKA (reference sequence). CDR3 sequence reads: CSASGGGFYEQYF. In nucleotides, the CDR3 is TGCAGTGCTAGTGGGGGGGGATTCTACGAGCAGTACTTC.

V gene TRBV5-1 combines with J gene TRBJ2-3; 9 nucleotides match TRBD1. The ends lost 3 bases at V and 2 bases at J; junction bases unmatched: 13. The germline V gene encodes CDR1 SGHRS and CDR2 YFSETQ. This CDR3 has 18 amino acids. DNA of the CDR3: TGCGCCAGCAGCTACCAACTTCTCGGGACAGGGACCACAGATACGCAGTATTTT. Translation gives CASSYQLLGTGTTDTQYF.

This clone has only one observation. The chain couples TRBV19 to TRBJ1-2, with TRBD1 matching 7 bases. Trimming at V came to 7 bases and at J to 8 bases, leaving 7 bases not matched to a gene. There are 12 residues in the CDR3. Germline-derived CDR1 and CDR2 are LNHDA and SQIVND (reference sequence). Here the CDR3 reads CASTEGARGYTF. Here the CDR3 DNA reads TGTGCCAGTACTGAGGGGGCGCGAGGCTACACCTTC.

The rearrangement uses TRBV30 and TRBJ1-1, with 7 bases aligning to TRBD1. The CDR3 has 14 residues. Germline values: CDR1 GTSNPN, CDR2 SVGIG (reference sequence). Trimming at V came to 1 base and at J to 4 bases, leaving 6 bases not matched to a gene. The CDR3 sequence: CAWSAFRGSTEAFF. CDR3 nucleotides: TGTGCCTGGAGTGCTTTCAGGGGGAGCACTGAAGCTTTCTTT.